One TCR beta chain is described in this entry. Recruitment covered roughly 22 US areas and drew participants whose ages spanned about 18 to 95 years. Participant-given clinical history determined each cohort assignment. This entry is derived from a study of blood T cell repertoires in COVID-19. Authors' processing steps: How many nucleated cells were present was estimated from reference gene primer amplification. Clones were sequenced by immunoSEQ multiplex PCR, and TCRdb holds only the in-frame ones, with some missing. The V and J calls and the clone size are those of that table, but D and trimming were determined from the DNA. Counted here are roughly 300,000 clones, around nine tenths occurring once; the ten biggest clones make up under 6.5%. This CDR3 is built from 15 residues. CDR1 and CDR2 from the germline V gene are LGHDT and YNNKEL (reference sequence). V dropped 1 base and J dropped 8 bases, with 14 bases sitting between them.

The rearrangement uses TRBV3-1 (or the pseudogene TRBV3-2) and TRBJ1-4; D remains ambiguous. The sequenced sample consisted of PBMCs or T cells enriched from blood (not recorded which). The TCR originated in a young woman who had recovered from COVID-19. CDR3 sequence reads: CASSQAAAAGEKLFF. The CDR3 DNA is TGTGCCAGCAGCCAAGCGGCCGCGGCGGGGGAAAAACTGTTTTTT.